The clone carrying this TCR beta chain was picked up a small number of times. Unique molecular identifiers were built into the TCRbeta library. Using its own MiXCR run on the PCR reads, TCRdb lists one record per CDR3 protein. The sample contains about 1,000,000 distinct CDR3 sequences, roughly 29% of which appear only once. The CDR3 is 16 amino acids. V shed 1 base, J shed 4 bases, and the junction held 9 bases outside the gene matches. Germline-derived CDR1 and CDR2 are DFQATT and SNEGSKA (reference sequence). The entry originates in a study of T-cell reconstitution after alpha-beta-depleted transplantation in children.

This chain joins TRBV20-1 and TRBJ2-3; 9 positions agree with TRBD1. Sample: PBMCs, mostly from graft donor cells, taken 360 days after TCRalphabeta/CD19-depleted stem cell transplant. The receptor's source is a boy younger than two who had a stem cell transplant for SCID, so the T cells may come from the graft donor. In DNA form, the CDR3 reads TGCAGTGCTAGAGTTCGGGGGACAGGGCGGGCAGATACGCAGTATTTT. Translated, it gives CSARVRGTGRADTQYF.